Below are 22 T cell receptor beta chains sequenced from a single sample in a study of shared clonotypes between healthy human individuals. Sequenced by immunoSEQ multiplex PCR; TCRdb stores in-frame clones only, minus some. This sample yields some 700,000 clones, of which about 90% are seen a single time; less than 40% belongs to the top ten. Specimen: memory CD8+ T cells from PBMCs. Described subset: CD45RO+ cells pooled with CCR7-negative TemRA cells. The receptors here all came from a young man in good health. Some clones in this sample may be carry-over from other donors' samples.

This chain links TRBV5-1 with TRBJ2-2; D gene ambiguous. The V gene's germline CDR1 is SGHRS and CDR2 YFSETQ. The CDR3 has 14 residues. V was shortened by 3 bases and J by 7 bases, with 13 bases between the two germline ends. Written as DNA, the CDR3 is TGCGCCAGCAGCTCCCCCCGTGAAGGCGGGGAGCTGTTTTTT. Encoded protein: CASSSPREGGELFF.

This clone was seen just once. The chain recombines TRBV4-2 with TRBJ2-1, with 7 nucleotides matching TRBD2. This CDR3 has 16 amino acids. Germline V gives CDR1 LGHNA, CDR2 YNFKEQ. V lost 1 base, J lost 12 bases, and 15 bases stayed unmatched. The CDR3 sequence: CASSQGRGTTLTGQFF. Written as DNA, the CDR3 is TGTGCCAGCAGCCAAGGACGCGGGACTACCCTGACCGGGCAGTTCTTC.

This clone was seen a single time. This chain connects TRBV5-3 to TRBJ1-1; D is possibly TRBD1 (6 bases). TRBV5-3 is filed as an ORF, its function uncertain. The CDR3 runs to 17 residues. V shed 0 bases and J shed 5 bases, with 20 bases lying between them. As DNA, the CDR3 is TGTGCCAGAAGCTTGGCCCTCAGGGGCCCTATGGGGACTGAAGCTTTCTTT. It translates to CARSLALRGPMGTEAFF.

The chain joins TRBV9 to TRBJ2-4, with a tentative D call TRBD2 (6 bases). The length of the CDR3 is 16 residues. Trimming shortened V by 4 bases and J by 0 bases, and 14 bases separated the two germline ends. Germline loops: CDR1 SGDLS, CDR2 YYNGEE. In DNA form, the CDR3 reads TGTGCCAGCAGCCCACGGACGGGAGAAGCCAAAAACATTCAGTACTTC. Amino acid sequence: CASSPRTGEAKNIQYF.

The chain couples TRBV5-1 to TRBJ2-7; 9 bases are a match to TRBD2. The CDR3 sequence is 17 residues long. V shed 4 bases and J 4 bases; nucleotides not matched to a gene: 15. Germline V lookup: CDR1 SGHRS, CDR2 YFSETQ. The CDR3 DNA sequence: TGCGCCAGCAGCATCTGGCATGACTTTAGCGGGAGTTACGAGCAGTACTTC. It encodes CASSIWHDFSGSYEQYF.

This sequence joins TRBV27 and TRBJ2-2, with 10 bases that match TRBD2. The CDR3 covers 14 residues. Trimming removed 4 bases from V and 5 bases from J; junction bases left unmatched: 1. Looked up from germline, CDR1 is MNHEY and CDR2 is SMNVEV (reference sequence). The DNA of the CDR3 is TGTGCCAGCAGTTCAGCGGGAGGGACCGGGGAGCTGTTTTTT. Its translation: CASSSAGGTGELFF.

V is TRBV10-1 and J is TRBJ2-5; no firm D call. V lost 1 base to trimming and J lost 1 base, with 13 bases between them. The CDR3 has 16 residues. From germline, CDR1 is WNHNN and CDR2 SYGVQD (reference sequence). The CDR3 reads CASSELWGIIQETQYF. The DNA for the CDR3 is TGCGCCAGCAGTGAGTTATGGGGAATCATCCAAGAGACCCAGTACTTC.

The chain employs TRBV28 and TRBJ2-3, with no clear D. Deletions cut 4 bases from V and 3 bases from J, with 8 bases between. The CDR3 spans 13 residues. Germline CDR1 and CDR2: MDHEN and SYDVKM. Here the CDR3 reads CASSYLITDTQYF. The CDR3 DNA sequence: TGTGCCAGCAGTTACCTGATTACAGATACGCAGTATTTT.

The J gene is TRBJ2-7, the V gene TRBV5-1; the D is unclear. Trimming removed 7 bases at V and 0 bases at J, with 11 bases between. Germline V gives CDR1 SGHRS, CDR2 YFSETQ. The CDR3 extends over 13 amino acids. CDR3 sequence: CASALQTSYEQYF. In nucleotides, the CDR3 is TGCGCCAGCGCCCTACAGACCTCCTACGAGCAGTACTTC.

The rearrangement joins TRBV28 to TRBJ1-1; D might be TRBD1 (6 bases). Germline values: CDR1 MDHEN, CDR2 SYDVKM. V was cut by 0 bases and J by 2 bases, with 13 bases left in between. This CDR3 comprises 16 residues. CDR3 coding DNA: TGTGCCAGCAGTTTATGGAAGGCGGGGGCCAACACTGAAGCTTTCTTT. This sequence encodes CASSLWKAGANTEAFF.

V usage is TRBV7-2 and J usage is TRBJ2-3, with D perhaps being TRBD1 or TRBD2 (5 bases each). This CDR3 is built from 15 residues. The germline gives CDR1 SGHTA, CDR2 FQGNSA. V was trimmed by 5 bases and J by 6 bases, leaving 18 bases between them. The CDR3 sequence: CASSVRDGLGDTQYF. Written as DNA, the CDR3 is TGTGCCAGCAGCGTCCGGGACGGTCTAGGGGATACGCAGTATTTT.

V and J are TRBV7-2 and TRBJ2-1, with D possibly being TRBD1 or TRBD2 (5 bases each). Between the trimmed V and J ends, which lost 2 bases and 3 bases, there was a span of 14 bases. Germline assignment: CDR1 SGHTA and CDR2 FQGNSA. There are 16 residues in the CDR3. CDR3 amino acids: CASSLMGLADYNEQFF. The CDR3 bases are TGTGCCAGCAGCTTAATGGGGCTAGCCGACTACAATGAGCAGTTCTTC. The whole variable domain, filled in from reference TRBV7-2 and TRBJ2-1, reads GAGVSQSPSNKVTEKGKDVELRCDPISGHTALYWYRQSLGQGLEFLIYFQGNSAPDKSGLPSDRFSAERTGGSVSTLTIQRTQQEDSAVYLCASSLMGLADYNEQFFGPGTRLTVL.

This rearrangement joins TRBV19 to TRBJ1-2; maybe TRBD1 (5 bases). The CDR3 length is 15 residues. The germline V gene has CDR1 LNHDA and CDR2 SQIVND (reference sequence). Trimming removed 10 bases at V and 3 bases at J, with 21 bases between. In DNA, the CDR3 is TGTGCCACCCTGGGTATCGGGGACGGTGACTATGGCTACACCTTC. It is translated as CATLGIGDGDYGYTF. The variable domain in full, completed from reference TRBV19 and TRBJ1-2, reads DGGITQSPKYLFRKEGQNVTLSCEQNLNHDAMYWYRQDPGQGLRLIYYSQIVNDFQKGDIAEGYSVSREKKESFPLTVTSAQKNPTAFYLCATLGIGDGDYGYTFGSGTRLTVV.

This chain links TRBV7-6 with TRBJ2-7; 10 nucleotides align to TRBD2. This CDR3 comprises 15 residues. Germline CDR1 reads SGHVS; CDR2 reads FNYEAQ. After removal of 1 base from V and 4 bases from J, the junction contained 4 bases not matched to a gene. CDR3 nucleotides: TGTGCCAGCAGCTTAGGAACTAGCGGGATGTACGAGCAGTACTTC. This gives the protein CASSLGTSGMYEQYF.

The chain employs TRBV28 and TRBJ1-2, with D possibly matching TRBD1 (6 bases). The CDR3 runs to 13 residues. Germline V gives CDR1 MDHEN, CDR2 SYDVKM. V was trimmed by 4 bases and J by 3 bases, leaving 9 bases between them. The CDR3 spells CASSSRQDYGYTF. In DNA form, the CDR3 reads TGTGCCAGCAGTTCCCGACAGGACTATGGCTACACCTTC.

This chain joins TRBV10-3 and TRBJ2-7; D possibly corresponds to TRBD2 (6 bases). V lost 7 bases and J lost 4, with 29 bases in between. Germline CDR1 reads ENHRY; CDR2 reads SYGVKD. CDR3 length: 18 amino acids. The CDR3: CAITPGAYSGGLPYEQYF. CDR3 sequence (DNA): TGTGCCATCACTCCCGGGGCATATAGCGGAGGGCTTCCGTACGAGCAGTACTTC.

The chain employs TRBV7-9 and TRBJ2-7; D remains unclear. In germline, CDR1 is SEHNR, CDR2 FQNEAQ (reference sequence). The V end lost 4 bases, the J end lost 0 bases, and 13 bases lay between the germline ends. This CDR3 contains 15 residues. For the CDR3, the DNA is TGTGCCAGCAGCTCTCGGTTAAGCAGCTCCTACGAGCAGTACTTC. Amino acids: CASSSRLSSSYEQYF.

This sequence joins TRBV27 and TRBJ1-1; D gene unclear. The V end was cut by 2 bases, the J end by 7 bases, with 11 bases between. CDR1 and CDR2 (germline): MNHEY, SMNVEV (reference sequence). There are 13 residues in the CDR3. The CDR3 sequence: CASSLVGPSEAFF. The CDR3 DNA follows: TGTGCCAGCAGTTTAGTGGGTCCTAGTGAAGCTTTCTTT.

The chain recombines TRBV27 with TRBJ1-1; 8 positions match TRBD1. CDR1 and CDR2 from the germline V gene are MNHEY and SMNVEV (reference sequence). Trimming at V came to 7 bases and at J to 1 base, leaving 5 bases not matched to a gene. The CDR3 has 14 residues. CDR3 sequence (DNA): TGTGCCAGCACCATGGGGACAGGGAACACTGAAGCTTTCTTT. Its translation is CASTMGTGNTEAFF.

V gene TRBV7-9 combines with J gene TRBJ2-2, with D perhaps assigned TRBD1 or TRBD2 (5 bases each). Germline CDR1 reads SEHNR; CDR2 reads FQNEAQ (reference sequence). The V gene lost 7 bases and the J gene lost 6 bases, with 18 bases spanning the gap. The CDR3 is 15 residues long. The CDR3 region has the DNA TGTGCCAGCATCAAAGGGACCGCTTGGGCCGGGGAGCTGTTTTTT. It codes for CASIKGTAWAGELFF.

The chain joins TRBV28 to TRBJ1-2, with D perhaps TRBD1 (5 bases). Germline CDR1 reads MDHEN; CDR2 reads SYDVKM. This CDR3 is built from 13 residues. The V end lost 5 bases, the J end lost 4 bases, and 11 bases lay between the germline ends. The CDR3 sequence is CASSPTAAYGYTF. The CDR3 bases are TGTGCCAGCAGTCCGACAGCAGCCTATGGCTACACCTTC.

The chain employs TRBV4-1 and TRBJ1-4; perhaps TRBD1 as D (5 bases). In germline, CDR1 is MGHRA, CDR2 YSYEKL. The length of the CDR3 is 14 residues. Trimming stripped 5 bases from V and 8 bases from J, with 15 bases between. The CDR3: CASSVTGVREKLFF. CDR3 DNA sequence: TGCGCCAGCAGCGTTACGGGGGTAAGGGAAAAACTGTTTTTT.